Listed here are 13 T cell receptor beta chains from one sample, sequenced in a study of T cell responses to AZD1222 COVID-19 vaccine. Clones were read by immunoSEQ multiplex PCR, and TCRdb kept only the in-frame ones, dropping some. The profile shows around 140,000 clones, around 90% of them singletons. Sequences were derived from peripheral blood, sampled 28 days after the second dose of the MenACWY control vaccine. These receptors originate from an adult who received the MenACWY meningococcal vaccine as a control.

About this clone itself: The same CDR3 is also encoded by other DNA sequences in this sample. The chain employs TRBV7-3 and TRBJ1-1, with unresolved D. This CDR3 has 13 residues. The germline gives CDR1 SGHTA, CDR2 FQGTGA. V was cut by 5 bases and J by 5 bases, with 12 bases left in between. In DNA form, the CDR3 reads TGTGCCAGCAGCCTCCGGATGGGGACTGAAGCTTTCTTT. This gives the protein CASSLRMGTEAFF.

This clone was seen only a few times. This sequence joins TRBV6-2 or TRBV6-3 and TRBJ1-2; D is perhaps TRBD1 (6 bases). The germline V and J ends were trimmed by 2 bases and 4 bases, with 14 bases remaining between them. The CDR3 runs to 15 residues. The germline CDR1 and CDR2 sequences are MNHEY and SVGEGT. The CDR3 here is CASSYPTGLPYGYTF. CDR3 bases: TGTGCCAGCAGTTACCCAACAGGGCTCCCCTATGGCTACACCTTC.

The chain employs TRBV6-2 or TRBV6-3 and TRBJ2-7; 7 bases agree with TRBD2. The length of the CDR3 is 11 residues. CDR1 is MNHEY, CDR2 SVGEGT, per germline. V gave up 3 bases and J gave up 13 bases; unmatched junction bases: 6. As DNA, the CDR3 is TGTGCCAGCAGTTATTCGACTAGCCGATACTTC. Its protein product is CASSYSTSRYF.

This clone was picked up one time. DNA of the CDR3: TGTGCCAGCAGCCAAGGACTAGCGGGAGGGGGGGATACGCAGTATTTT. Its protein is CASSQGLAGGGDTQYF. The rearrangement uses TRBV4-2 and TRBJ2-3; 14 nucleotides line up with TRBD2. The germline gives CDR1 LGHNA, CDR2 YNFKEQ. Trimming at V came to 1 base and at J to 6 bases, leaving 3 bases not matched to a gene. The CDR3 covers 16 residues.

The gene calls are TRBV9 and TRBJ2-1; 8 nucleotides align to TRBD1. The CDR3 has 13 residues. V lost 6 bases, J lost 9 bases, and 8 bases stayed unmatched. Germline V lookup: CDR1 SGDLS, CDR2 YYNGEE. This chain's CDR3 is CASNQGAQGEQFF. The DNA for the CDR3 is TGTGCCAGCAATCAGGGGGCGCAAGGTGAGCAGTTCTTC.

The rearrangement joins TRBV19 to TRBJ1-2; D is uncertain. The CDR3 runs 14 residues. Trimming removed 3 bases from V and 9 bases from J, with 17 bases in between. CDR1 is LNHDA and CDR2 is SQIVND in the germline V gene (reference sequence). As DNA, the CDR3 is TGTGCCAGTAGTATCAGTTCCGCCATTATGAGCTACACCTTC. Residues: CASSISSAIMSYTF.

The chain links TRBV6-2 or TRBV6-3 to TRBJ2-1, with D possibly being TRBD1 (6 bases). This CDR3 region has 11 residues. V shed 5 bases and J shed 10 bases, with 9 bases lying between them. CDR1 MNHEY and CDR2 SVGEGT come from the germline V gene. Here the CDR3 DNA reads TGTGCCAGCAGTCTACAGGGAGAGCAGTTCTTC. Amino acids: CASSLQGEQFF.

In its sample, this clone was seen once. The chain has TRBV5-1 and TRBJ1-2; D not certain. Germline CDR1 reads SGHRS; CDR2 reads YFSETQ. Trimming removed 1 base from V and 3 bases from J, with 13 bases in between. The CDR3 sequence is 15 residues long. The CDR3 coding sequence is TGCGCCAGCAGCTTGATTGGCGACATTTACTATGGCTACACCTTC. Translated: CASSLIGDIYYGYTF.

The V and J genes are TRBV5-8 and TRBJ2-1; no definite D call. Germline V CDR1 and CDR2: SGHTS, YDEGEE. Trimming shortened V by 0 bases and J by 12 bases, and 7 bases separated the two germline ends. CDR3 size: 11 residues. Here the CDR3 reads CASSLGWPQFF. The CDR3 DNA is TGTGCCAGCAGCTTGGGATGGCCGCAGTTCTTC.

This chain links TRBV7-3 with TRBJ2-6; D gene uncertain. The CDR3 has 15 residues. Trimming cost V 2 bases and J 2 bases, with 7 bases left between them. Germline CDR1 is SGHTA and CDR2 is FQGTGA. This chain's CDR3 is CASSLLWAGANVLTF. Here the CDR3 DNA reads TGTGCCAGCAGCTTACTATGGGCTGGGGCCAACGTCCTGACTTTC.

The genes are TRBV4-2 and TRBJ2-5; D tentatively reads TRBD1 or TRBD2 (5 bases each). V was trimmed by 0 bases and J by 0 bases, leaving 8 bases between them. CDR1 and CDR2 (germline): LGHNA, YNFKEQ. This CDR3 comprises 15 residues. In nucleotides, the CDR3 is TGTGCCAGCAGCCAAGATCTGGGACACCAAGAGACCCAGTACTTC. This sequence encodes CASSQDLGHQETQYF.

The chain recombines TRBV29-1 with TRBJ2-1, with 7 bases that match TRBD2. The CDR3 consists of 13 residues. Germline loops: CDR1 SQVTM, CDR2 ANQGSEA. Germline trimming cut 6 bases from V and 6 bases from J; bases unmatched to any gene: 8. The chain's CDR3 is CSVRLAGANEQFF. The CDR3 region has the DNA TGCAGCGTGAGACTAGCAGGCGCCAATGAGCAGTTCTTC.

There are a few counts of this clone. The V and J genes are TRBV5-4 and TRBJ2-7; 10 bases are a match to TRBD2. Germline V gene lookup returns CDR1 SGHNT and CDR2 YYREEE (reference sequence). CDR3 length: 15 residues. V shed 5 bases and J 3 bases; nucleotides not matched to a gene: 8. The CDR3 sequence: CASRDGLAGVYEQYF. In DNA, the CDR3 is TGTGCCAGCAGGGATGGGCTAGCGGGGGTCTACGAGCAGTACTTC.